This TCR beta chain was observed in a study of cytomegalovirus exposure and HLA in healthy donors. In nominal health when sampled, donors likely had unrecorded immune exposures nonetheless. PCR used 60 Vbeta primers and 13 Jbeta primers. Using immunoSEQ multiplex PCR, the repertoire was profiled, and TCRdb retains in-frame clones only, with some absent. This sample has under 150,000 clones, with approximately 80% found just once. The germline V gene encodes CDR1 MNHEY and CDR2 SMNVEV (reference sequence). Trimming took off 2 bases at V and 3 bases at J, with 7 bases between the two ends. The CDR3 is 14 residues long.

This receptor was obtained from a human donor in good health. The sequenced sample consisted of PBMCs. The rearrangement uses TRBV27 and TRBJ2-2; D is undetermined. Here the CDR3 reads CASSLNYYTGELFF. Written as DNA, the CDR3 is TGTGCCAGCAGTTTAAACTATTACACCGGGGAGCTGTTTTTT.